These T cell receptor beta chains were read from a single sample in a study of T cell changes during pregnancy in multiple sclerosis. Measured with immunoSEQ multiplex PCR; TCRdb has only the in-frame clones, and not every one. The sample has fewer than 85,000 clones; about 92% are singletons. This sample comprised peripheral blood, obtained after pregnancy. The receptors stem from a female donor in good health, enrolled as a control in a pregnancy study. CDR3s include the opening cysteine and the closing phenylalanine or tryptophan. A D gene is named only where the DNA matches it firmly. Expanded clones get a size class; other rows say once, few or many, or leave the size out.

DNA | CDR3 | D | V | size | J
TGTGCCAGCACCCGACAGCCTCCAAACTATGGCTACACCTTC | CASTRQPPNYGYTF | NA | TRBV6-6 | NA | TRBJ1-2
TGCAGCCGACGGCGGGGTTACGAGCAGTACTTC | CSRRRGYEQYF | NA | TRBV20-1 | NA | TRBJ2-7
TGTGCCTGGACCTCCAAAGGACTAGCGGGGGGTCGCGGGTATTTT | CAWTSKGLAGGRGYF | TRBD2 | TRBV30 | NA | TRBJ2-3
TGCAGCGTTGAGGGTGCAGGGACTAGCGGCGACTACGAGCAGTACTTC | CSVEGAGTSGDYEQYF | TRBD2 | TRBV29-1 | NA | TRBJ2-7
TGTGCCAGCAGAAGGACTAGCGGAACATACGAGCAGTACTTC | CASRRTSGTYEQYF | TRBD2 | TRBV2 | NA | TRBJ2-7
TGTGCCAGCAGCGTCGCGGCGGGAGCAGGCGATTACGAGCAGTACTTC | CASSVAAGAGDYEQYF | TRBD2 | TRBV5-4 | NA | TRBJ2-7
TGCGCCAGCAGCCCAGGGACTAGCGGACCCTTTTGGGCCTACGAGCAGTACTTC | CASSPGTSGPFWAYEQYF | TRBD2 | TRBV4-1 | NA | TRBJ2-7
TGCAGCGTTGAAGCCCAGCGGGGTCCTGGAGATACGCAGTATTTT | CSVEAQRGPGDTQYF | TRBD2 | TRBV29-1 | NA | TRBJ2-3
TGTGCCAGCAGCTTAGGGCAGCGGTCCCCCGATACGCAGTATTTT | CASSLGQRSPDTQYF | NA | TRBV11-2 | NA | TRBJ2-3
TGTGCCTCCCGGGGGTCTCAGTATGGCTACACCTTC | CASRGSQYGYTF | NA | TRBV10-3 | NA | TRBJ1-2
TGTGCCAGCACTCACCCGCGGACAGGGGGTTACGAGCAGTACTTC | CASTHPRTGGYEQYF | TRBD1 | TRBV28 | NA | TRBJ2-7
TGTGCCAGCAGCGCCGGGACAGGGAGGCATGGCTACACCTTC | CASSAGTGRHGYTF | TRBD1 | TRBV9 | NA | TRBJ1-2
TGTGCCAGCAGCTTAGACCAAGGCGGGAGTACGTCCTACAATGAGCAGTTCTTC | CASSLDQGGSTSYNEQFF | TRBD2 | TRBV11-3 | once | TRBJ2-1
TGTGCCAGCAGCTTCCCAGGGGTGGATGAGCAGTACTTC | CASSFPGVDEQYF | NA | TRBV7-2 | NA | TRBJ2-7
TGTGCTAGTGGTACCACAGGGACAGGGGGAAGACAGTACTTC | CASGTTGTGGRQYF | TRBD1 | TRBV12-5 | NA | TRBJ2-7
TGTGCCAGCAGCTTGGCAGAGAACACTGAAGCTTTCTTT | CASSLAENTEAFF | NA | TRBV7-3 | NA | TRBJ1-1
TGTGCCAGTAAGGCAGGTGGAGGGCGAGGAGATACGCAGTATTTT | CASKAGGGRGDTQYF | NA | TRBV19 | NA | TRBJ2-3
TGTGCCAGCAGCCAAACGGGACTCTGGGATGGCTACACCTTC | CASSQTGLWDGYTF | NA | TRBV7-9 | NA | TRBJ1-2
TGTGCCAGCAGGGAATCCGGGACTAGCGGAGTCAATGAGCAGTTCTTC | CASRESGTSGVNEQFF | TRBD2 | TRBV6-4 | NA | TRBJ2-1
TGTGCCAGCTCACCAGAGATAGGGGGTGAAGCTTTCTTT | CASSPEIGGEAFF | NA | TRBV18 | NA | TRBJ1-1
TGTGCCAGCAGTGAAGTGGGACAGGGGAGGAGCTACACCTTC | CASSEVGQGRSYTF | TRBD1 | TRBV6-1 | NA | TRBJ1-2
TGTGCCAGCTCACCACCGGGCGGGAGTTCCTACAATGAGCAGTTCTTC | CASSPPGGSSYNEQFF | TRBD2 | TRBV18 | NA | TRBJ2-1
TGTGCCAGCAGTTACTCCTCGGGGTCTTTAATGCAGCCCCAGCATTTT | CASSYSSGSLMQPQHF | NA | TRBV6-6 | NA | TRBJ1-5
TGTGCCAGCAGCACAGCTAGCAATCAGCCCCAGCATTTT | CASSTASNQPQHF | NA | TRBV6-4 | NA | TRBJ1-5